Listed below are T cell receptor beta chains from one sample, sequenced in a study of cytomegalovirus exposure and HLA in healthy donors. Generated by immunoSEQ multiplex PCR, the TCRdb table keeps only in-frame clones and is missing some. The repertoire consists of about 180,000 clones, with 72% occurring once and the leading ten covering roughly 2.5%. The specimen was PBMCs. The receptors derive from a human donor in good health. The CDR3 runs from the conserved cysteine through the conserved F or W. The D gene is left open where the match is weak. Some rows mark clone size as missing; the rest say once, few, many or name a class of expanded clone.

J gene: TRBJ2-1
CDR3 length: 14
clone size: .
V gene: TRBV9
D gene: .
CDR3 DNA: TGTGCCAGCAGCTTCCGAACAGGGAGCAATGAGCAGTTCTTC
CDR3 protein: CASSFRTGSNEQFF

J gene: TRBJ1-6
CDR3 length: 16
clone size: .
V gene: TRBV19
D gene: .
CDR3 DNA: TGTGCCAGTGCCCTGGGGGGGGACTCCTATAATTCACCCCTCCACTTT
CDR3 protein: CASALGGDSYNSPLHF

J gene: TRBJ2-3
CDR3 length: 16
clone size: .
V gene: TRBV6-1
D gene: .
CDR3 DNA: TGTGCCAGCAGTGATCAGGGTACTGGGTTCGGGGATACGCAGTATTTT
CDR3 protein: CASSDQGTGFGDTQYF

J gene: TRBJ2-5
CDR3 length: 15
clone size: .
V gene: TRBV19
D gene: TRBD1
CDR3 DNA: TGTGCCAGTAGTATCCGATCGACAGGGGGAGAGACCCAGTACTTC
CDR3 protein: CASSIRSTGGETQYF

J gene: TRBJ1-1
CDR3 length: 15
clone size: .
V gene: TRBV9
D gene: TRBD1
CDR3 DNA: TGTGCCAGCAGCGTCGATCAGGGGGCGGACACTGAAGCTTTCTTT
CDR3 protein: CASSVDQGADTEAFF

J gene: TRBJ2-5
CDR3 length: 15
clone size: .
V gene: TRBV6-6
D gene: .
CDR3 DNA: TGTGCCAGCAGCCTTCCAATGGGAGTTCTCGAGACCCAGTACTTC
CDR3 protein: CASSLPMGVLETQYF

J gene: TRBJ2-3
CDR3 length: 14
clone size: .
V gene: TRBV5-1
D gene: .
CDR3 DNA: TGCGCCAGCAGCTTGGGGGGCGGCGCAGATACGCAGTATTTT
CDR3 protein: CASSLGGGADTQYF

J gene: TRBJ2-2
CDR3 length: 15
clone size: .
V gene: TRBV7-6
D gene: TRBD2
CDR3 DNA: TGTGCCAGCAGCAGGACTAGCGGGGGTACCGGGGAGCTGTTTTTT
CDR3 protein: CASSRTSGGTGELFF

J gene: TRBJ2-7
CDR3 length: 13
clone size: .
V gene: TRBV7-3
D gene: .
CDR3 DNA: TGTGCCAGCAGCTTAGACAGGAACTACGAGCAGTACTTC
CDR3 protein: CASSLDRNYEQYF

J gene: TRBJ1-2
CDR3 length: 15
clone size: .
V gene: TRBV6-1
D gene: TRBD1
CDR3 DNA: TGTGCCAGCAGTGAATTGGGACAGCGGACCTATGGCTACACCTTC
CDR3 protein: CASSELGQRTYGYTF

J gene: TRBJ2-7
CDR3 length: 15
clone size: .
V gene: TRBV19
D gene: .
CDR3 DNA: TGTGCCAGTAGTCCCGGGACACAGAACTCCTACGAGCAGTACTTC
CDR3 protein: CASSPGTQNSYEQYF

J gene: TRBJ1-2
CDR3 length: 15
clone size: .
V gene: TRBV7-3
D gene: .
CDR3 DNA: TGTGCCAGCAGCTTAACTCCATCTACCAAAAGCGACTACACCTTC
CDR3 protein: CASSLTPSTKSDYTF

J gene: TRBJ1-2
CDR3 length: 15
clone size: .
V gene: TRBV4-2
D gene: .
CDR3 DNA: TGTGCCAGCAGCCAAGTTGACAGCAGTAACTATGGCTACACCTTC
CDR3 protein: CASSQVDSSNYGYTF

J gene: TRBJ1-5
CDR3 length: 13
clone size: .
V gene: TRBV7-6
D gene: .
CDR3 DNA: TGTGCCAGCAGCTTAGGAGGATTGGAGCCCCAGCATTTT
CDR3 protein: CASSLGGLEPQHF

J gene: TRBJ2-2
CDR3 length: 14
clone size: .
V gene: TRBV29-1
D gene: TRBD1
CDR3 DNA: TGCAGCGTTGCCAGGGGGATAAACACCGGGGAGCTGTTTTTT
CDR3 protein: CSVARGINTGELFF

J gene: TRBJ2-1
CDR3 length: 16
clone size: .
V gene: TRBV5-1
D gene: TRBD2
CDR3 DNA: TGCGCCAGCAGCTTCGGGGGGGGGTTCTCCTACAATGAGCAGTTCTTC
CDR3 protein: CASSFGGGFSYNEQFF

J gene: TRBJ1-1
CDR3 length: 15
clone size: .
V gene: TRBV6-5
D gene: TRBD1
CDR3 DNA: TGTGCCAGCAGCCCCCTCCGGGACAGGGCGACTGAAGCTTTCTTT
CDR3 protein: CASSPLRDRATEAFF

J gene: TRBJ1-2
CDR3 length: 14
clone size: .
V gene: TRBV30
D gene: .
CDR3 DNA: TGTGCCTGGAACTTAAAAGGGGGACCTTCTGGCTACACCTTC
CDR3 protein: CAWNLKGGPSGYTF

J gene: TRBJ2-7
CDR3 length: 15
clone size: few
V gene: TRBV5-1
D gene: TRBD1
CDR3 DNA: TGCGCCAGCAGCCCGGGGACAGGGGGTACCTACGAGCAGTACTTC
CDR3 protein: CASSPGTGGTYEQYF

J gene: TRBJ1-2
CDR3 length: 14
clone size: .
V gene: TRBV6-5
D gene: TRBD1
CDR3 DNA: TGTGCCAGCATCGTACTCGGACAGGATCAGGACTACACCTTC
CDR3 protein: CASIVLGQDQDYTF

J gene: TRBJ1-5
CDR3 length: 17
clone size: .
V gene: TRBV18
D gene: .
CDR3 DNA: TGTGCCAGCTCACCACCGGTTGGAGGGGCAGGGAATCAGCCCCAGCATTTT
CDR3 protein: CASSPPVGGAGNQPQHF

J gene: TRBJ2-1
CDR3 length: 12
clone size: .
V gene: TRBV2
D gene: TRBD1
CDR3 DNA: TGTGCCAGCAGCGACAGGGGCAATGAGCAGTTCTTC
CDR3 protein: CASSDRGNEQFF

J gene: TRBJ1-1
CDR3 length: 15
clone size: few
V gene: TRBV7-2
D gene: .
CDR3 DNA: TGTGCCAGCAGCTTAGCGAAGAGCGTATGGGCTGAAGCTTTCTTT
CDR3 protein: CASSLAKSVWAEAFF

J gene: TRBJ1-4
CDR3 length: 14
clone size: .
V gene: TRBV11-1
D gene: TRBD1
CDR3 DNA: TGTGCCAGCAGCCGGGACAGGATCAATGAAAAACTGTTTTTT
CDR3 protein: CASSRDRINEKLFF

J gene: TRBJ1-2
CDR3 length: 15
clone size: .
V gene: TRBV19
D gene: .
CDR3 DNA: TGTGCCAGTAGTCCCTCAGAGACGGCGGGCTATGGCTACACCTTC
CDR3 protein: CASSPSETAGYGYTF

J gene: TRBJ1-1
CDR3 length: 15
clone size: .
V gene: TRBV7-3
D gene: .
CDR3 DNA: TGTGCCAGCAGCTTAAGCGGGCAGCCGAACACTGAAGCTTTCTTT
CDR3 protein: CASSLSGQPNTEAFF

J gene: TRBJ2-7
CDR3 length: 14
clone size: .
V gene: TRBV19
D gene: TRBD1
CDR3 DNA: TGTGCCAGCAGCTGGCGGGGACAGGGGGTCGAGCAGTACTTC
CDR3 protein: CASSWRGQGVEQYF

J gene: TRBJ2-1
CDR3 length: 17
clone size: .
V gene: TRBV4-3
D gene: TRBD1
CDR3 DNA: TGCGCCAGCAGCCAAGGGACGGGACAGGGGGCGCACAATGAGCAGTTCTTC
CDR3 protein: CASSQGTGQGAHNEQFF

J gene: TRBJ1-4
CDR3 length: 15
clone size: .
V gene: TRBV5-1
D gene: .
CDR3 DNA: TGCGCCAGCAGCTTACAGGGAAACTCTAATGAAAAACTGTTTTTT
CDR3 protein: CASSLQGNSNEKLFF

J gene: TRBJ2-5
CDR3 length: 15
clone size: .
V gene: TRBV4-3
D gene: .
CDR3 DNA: TGCGCCAGCAGCCAAGGATACGGGGGAGGCGAGACCCAGTACTTC
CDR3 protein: CASSQGYGGGETQYF

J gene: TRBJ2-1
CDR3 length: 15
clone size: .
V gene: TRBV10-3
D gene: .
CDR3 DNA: TGTGCCATCAGTGAGTCCCCGGGACAATACAATGAGCAGTTCTTC
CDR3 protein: CAISESPGQYNEQFF

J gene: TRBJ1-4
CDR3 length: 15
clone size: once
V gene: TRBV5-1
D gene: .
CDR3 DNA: TGCGCCAGCAGACGGGAGACGCTATATAATGAAAAACTGTTTTTT
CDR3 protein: CASRRETLYNEKLFF

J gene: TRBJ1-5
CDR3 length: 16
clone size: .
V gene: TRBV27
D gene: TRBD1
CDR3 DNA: TGTGCCAGCAGTTTATTTGGGACAGGGGAAAATCAGCCCCAGCATTTT
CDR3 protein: CASSLFGTGENQPQHF

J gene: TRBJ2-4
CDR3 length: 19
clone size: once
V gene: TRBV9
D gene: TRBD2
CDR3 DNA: TGTGCCAGCAGCGTAGCCATTAGCGGGGGGGCCTGGGCCAAAAACATTCAGTACTTC
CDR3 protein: CASSVAISGGAWAKNIQYF

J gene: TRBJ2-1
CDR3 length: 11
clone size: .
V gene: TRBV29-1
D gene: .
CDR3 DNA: TGCAGCGTACTTGATTACAATGAGCAGTTCTTC
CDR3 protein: CSVLDYNEQFF

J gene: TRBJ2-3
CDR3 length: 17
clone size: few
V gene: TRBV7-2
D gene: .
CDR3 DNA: TGTGCCAGCAGCTTAGAAAGTGGGCTAGCGAGGACAGATACGCAGTATTTT
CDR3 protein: CASSLESGLARTDTQYF

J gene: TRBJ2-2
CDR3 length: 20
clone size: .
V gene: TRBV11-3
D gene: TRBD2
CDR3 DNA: TGTGCCAGCAGCCCCTACAGGGGGTGGCTAGCGGGGGAGAACACCGGGGAGCTGTTTTTT
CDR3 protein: CASSPYRGWLAGENTGELFF

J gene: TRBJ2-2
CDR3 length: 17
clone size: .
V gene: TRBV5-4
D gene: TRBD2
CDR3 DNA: TGTGCCAGCAGCTTGGTAGTGAGAGCGGGGGAGACCGGGGAGCTGTTTTTT
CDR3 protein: CASSLVVRAGETGELFF

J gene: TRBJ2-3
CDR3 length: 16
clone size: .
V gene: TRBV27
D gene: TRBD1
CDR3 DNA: TGTGCCAGCAGCCTCCTGGGACAGGGCCCCACAGATACGCAGTATTTT
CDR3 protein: CASSLLGQGPTDTQYF

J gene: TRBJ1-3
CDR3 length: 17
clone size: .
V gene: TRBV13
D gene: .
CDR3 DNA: TGTGCCAGCAGCCTATCATTTCGCAGGGGCCGTCCGAACACCATATATTTT
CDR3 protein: CASSLSFRRGRPNTIYF

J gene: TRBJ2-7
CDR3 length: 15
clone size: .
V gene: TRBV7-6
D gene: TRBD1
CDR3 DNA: TGTGCCAGCAGCACCCGACAGGGACGCTCCTACGAGCAGTACTTC
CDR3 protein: CASSTRQGRSYEQYF

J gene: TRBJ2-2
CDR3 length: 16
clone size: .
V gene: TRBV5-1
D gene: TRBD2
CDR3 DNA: TGCGCCAGCAGCTTGTTCGGGGGGGCGAACACCGGGGAGCTGTTTTTT
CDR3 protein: CASSLFGGANTGELFF

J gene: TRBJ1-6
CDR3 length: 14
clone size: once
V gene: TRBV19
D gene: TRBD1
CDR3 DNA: TGTGCCAGTAGTTTAGGGCAGGGGGTCTCACCCCTCCACTTT
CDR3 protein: CASSLGQGVSPLHF

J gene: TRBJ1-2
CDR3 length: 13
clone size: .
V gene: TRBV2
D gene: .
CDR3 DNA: TGTGCCACCACCTACCTATCCAGGGGTGGCTACACCTTC
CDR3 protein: CATTYLSRGGYTF

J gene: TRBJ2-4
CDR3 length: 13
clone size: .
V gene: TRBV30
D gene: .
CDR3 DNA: TGTGCCGGGTCCGCGGGGTTCAAAAACATTCAGTACTTC
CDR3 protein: CAGSAGFKNIQYF

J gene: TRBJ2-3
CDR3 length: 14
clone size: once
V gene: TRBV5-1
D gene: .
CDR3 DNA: TGCGCCAGCAGCACTGGGGGGTATACAGATACGCAGTATTTT
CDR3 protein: CASSTGGYTDTQYF

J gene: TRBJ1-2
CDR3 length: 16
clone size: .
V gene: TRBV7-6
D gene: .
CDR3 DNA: TGTGCCAGCAGCTTAGTTATACAGGGTGCTAACTATGGCTACACCTTC
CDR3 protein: CASSLVIQGANYGYTF

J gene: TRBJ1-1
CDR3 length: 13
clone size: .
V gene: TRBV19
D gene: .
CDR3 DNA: TGTGCCAGTTCAGGGGCGGGGGGAATAGAAGCTTTCTTT
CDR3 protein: CASSGAGGIEAFF

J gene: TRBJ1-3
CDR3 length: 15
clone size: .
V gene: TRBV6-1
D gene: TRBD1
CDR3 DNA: TGTGCCAGCAGTGAACCCGGGACAGGGCTATACACCATATATTTT
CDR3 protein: CASSEPGTGLYTIYF

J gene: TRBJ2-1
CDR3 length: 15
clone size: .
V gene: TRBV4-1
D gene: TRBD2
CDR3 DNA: TGCGCCAGCAGCCATGGCGGGGGAGGATTAATCGGGCAGTTCTTC
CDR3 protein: CASSHGGGGLIGQFF

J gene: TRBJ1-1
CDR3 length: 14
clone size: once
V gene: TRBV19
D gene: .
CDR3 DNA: TGTGCCAGTACCCGACAGAGGCTGAACACTGAAGCTTTCTTT
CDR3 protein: CASTRQRLNTEAFF

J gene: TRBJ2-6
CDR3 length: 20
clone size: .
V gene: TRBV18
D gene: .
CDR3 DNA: TGTGCCAGCTCCACAACCGATCCAGGGGAAAGGGTATATGGGGCCAACGTCCTGACTTTC
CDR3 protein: CASSTTDPGERVYGANVLTF

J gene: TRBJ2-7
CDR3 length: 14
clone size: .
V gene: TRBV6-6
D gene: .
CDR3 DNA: TGTGCCAGCAGTTACCTCTTTGGGCCCTACGAGCAGTACTTC
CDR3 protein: CASSYLFGPYEQYF

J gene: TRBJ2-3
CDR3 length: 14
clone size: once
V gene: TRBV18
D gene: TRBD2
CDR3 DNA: TGTGCCAGCTCACCGGAGCGGGAAAGGCATACGCAGTATTTT
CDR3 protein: CASSPERERHTQYF

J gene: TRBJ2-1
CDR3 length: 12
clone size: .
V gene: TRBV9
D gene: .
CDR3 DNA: TGTGCCAGCAGCGTCGAGGACAATGAGCAGTTCTTC
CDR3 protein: CASSVEDNEQFF

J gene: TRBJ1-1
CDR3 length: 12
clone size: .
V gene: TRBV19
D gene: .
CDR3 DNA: TGTGCCAGTGGGGGCGAGGCATCTGAAGCTTTCTTT
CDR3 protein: CASGGEASEAFF

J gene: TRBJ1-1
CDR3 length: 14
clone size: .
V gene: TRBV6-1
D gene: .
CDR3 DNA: TGTGCCAGCGGTCATGGCCCTCCCGCCACTGAAGCTTTCTTT
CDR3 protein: CASGHGPPATEAFF

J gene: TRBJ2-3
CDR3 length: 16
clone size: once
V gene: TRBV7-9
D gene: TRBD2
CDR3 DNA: TGTGCCAGCAGCTTAGTTAGCGGGGGGGTCCGGGATACGCAGTATTTT
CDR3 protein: CASSLVSGGVRDTQYF

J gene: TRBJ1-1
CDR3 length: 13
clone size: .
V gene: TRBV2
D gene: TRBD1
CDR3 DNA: TGTGCCAGCACTCGACAGGGGATCACTGAAGCTTTCTTT
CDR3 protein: CASTRQGITEAFF

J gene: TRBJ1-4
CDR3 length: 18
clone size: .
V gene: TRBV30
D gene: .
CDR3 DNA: TGTGCCTGGAGTGAGACAGACCCCAGGTTGGGGAGGAAAGAAAAACTGTTTTTT
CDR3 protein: CAWSETDPRLGRKEKLFF